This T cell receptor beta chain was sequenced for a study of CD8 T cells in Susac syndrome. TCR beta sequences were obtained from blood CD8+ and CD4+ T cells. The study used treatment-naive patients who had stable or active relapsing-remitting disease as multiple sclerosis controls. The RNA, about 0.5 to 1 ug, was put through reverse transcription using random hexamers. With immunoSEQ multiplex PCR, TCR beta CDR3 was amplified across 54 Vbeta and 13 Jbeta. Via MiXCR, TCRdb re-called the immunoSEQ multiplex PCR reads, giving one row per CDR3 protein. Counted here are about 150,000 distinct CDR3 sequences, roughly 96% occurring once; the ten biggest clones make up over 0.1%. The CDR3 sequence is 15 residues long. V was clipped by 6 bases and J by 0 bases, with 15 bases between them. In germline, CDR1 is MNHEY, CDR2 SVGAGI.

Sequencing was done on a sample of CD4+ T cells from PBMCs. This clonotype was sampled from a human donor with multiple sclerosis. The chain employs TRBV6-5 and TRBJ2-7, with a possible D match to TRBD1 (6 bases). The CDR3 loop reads CASRGAAASSYEQYF. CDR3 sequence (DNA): TGTGCCAGCAGGGGGGCGGCTGCGAGCTCCTACGAGCAGTACTTC.